One and the same sample provided the 30 T cell receptor beta chains below, sequenced in a study of cytomegalovirus exposure and HLA in healthy donors. With 60 Vbeta and 13 Jbeta primers, the PCR was carried out. TCRdb's table, derived via immunoSEQ multiplex PCR, lists solely in-frame clones and lacks some. The sample shows roughly 110,000 clones, about 70% of them seen only once. Sequencing used PBMCs. Every receptor here comes from a human donor in good health.

This clone turned up a few times. The chain carries TRBV28 and TRBJ2-1, with 9 nucleotides matching TRBD1. The V gene end was trimmed by 4 bases and the J gene end by 9 bases; junction bases not matched to a gene: 10. This CDR3 has 15 amino acids. Germline V gene lookup returns CDR1 MDHEN and CDR2 SYDVKM. The CDR3, as DNA: TGTGCCAGCAGTTCCAATGGACAGGGGCATGCTGAGCAGTTCTTC. It codes for CASSSNGQGHAEQFF. The full variable domain, with the rest looked up from reference TRBV28 and TRBJ2-1, is DVKVTQSSRYLVKRTGEKVFLECVQDMDHENMFWYRQDPGLGLRLIYFSYDVKMKEKGDIPEGYSVSREKKERFSLILESASTNQTSMYLCASSSNGQGHAEQFFGPGTRLTVL.

The chain is built from TRBV4-1 and TRBJ1-1; D unresolved. Germline V gene sequence: CDR1 MGHRA, CDR2 YSYEKL. The V gene lost 4 bases and the J gene lost 4 bases, with 16 bases spanning the gap. The CDR3 is 15 amino acids. The CDR3 nucleotides are TGCGCCAGCAGCCGGACCGGGGTGATGGGCACTGAAGCTTTCTTT. It translates to CASSRTGVMGTEAFF.

The chain joins TRBV9 to TRBJ2-5, with 13 nucleotides matching TRBD2. CDR3 length equals 16 residues. Germline lookup yields CDR1 SGDLS and CDR2 YYNGEE. V shed 4 bases, J shed 3 bases, and the junction held 6 bases outside the gene matches. The CDR3 DNA follows: TGTGCCAGCAGCATACTAGCGGGGGGGCCGGAAGAGACCCAGTACTTC. Translated: CASSILAGGPEETQYF.

The chain has TRBV7-2 and TRBJ1-2; possibly TRBD1 for D (5 bases). V lost 5 bases to trimming and J lost 8 bases, with 12 bases between them. Germline V CDR1 and CDR2: SGHTA, FQGNSA. CDR3 length: 12 residues. CDR3 DNA: TGTGCCAGCAGCACATCAGGGAAAGGCTACACCTTC. As protein: CASSTSGKGYTF.

The chain joins TRBV28 to TRBJ1-2; D is ambiguous. The CDR3 length is 12 residues. CDR1 MDHEN and CDR2 SYDVKM come from the germline V gene. The V end lost 4 bases, the J end lost 8 bases, and 11 bases lay between the germline ends. The CDR3 DNA is TGTGCCAGCAGTTCAATTGACAAAGGCTACACCTTC. Translated, it gives CASSSIDKGYTF.

In DNA form, the CDR3 reads TGTGCCAGCAGCTTGGGGGGGTCTGGGACCCAGTACTTC. Its protein product is CASSLGGSGTQYF. The chain is built from TRBV7-8 and TRBJ2-5; 7 bases match TRBD2. This CDR3 comprises 13 residues. The germline CDR1 and CDR2 sequences are SGHVS and FQNEAQ. V shed 3 bases and J 7 bases; nucleotides not matched to a gene: 5.

V gene TRBV4-2 combines with J gene TRBJ2-1; the match to TRBD2 covers 7 bases. J lost 0 bases, V lost 4 bases, and 12 bases had no gene match. The CDR3 runs to 18 residues. The V gene's germline CDR1 is LGHNA and CDR2 YNFKEQ. CDR3 region: CASSPRVLRESSYNEQFF. The CDR3 DNA follows: TGTGCCAGCAGCCCCCGTGTATTGCGGGAGAGCTCCTACAATGAGCAGTTCTTC.

V is TRBV29-1 and J is TRBJ2-5, with 11 bases aligning to TRBD2. Germline trimming cut 7 bases from V and 5 bases from J; bases unmatched to any gene: 15. This CDR3 comprises 16 residues. Germline CDR1 is SQVTM and CDR2 is ANQGSEA. CDR3 in amino acids: CSGDQDSGRARETQYF. CDR3 bases: TGCAGCGGCGACCAGGATAGCGGGAGGGCTAGGGAGACCCAGTACTTC.

Points on this clone: The junction differs from germline at one of its ends, possibly a read error. Within the sample, other DNA sequences also encode this same CDR3. V gene TRBV6-5 combines with J gene TRBJ2-3; TRBD2 might be the D (5 bases). The CDR3 totals 13 residues. Germline CDR1 is MNHEY and CDR2 is SVGAGI. The CDR3 protein is CASTPAGTDTQYF. The CDR3 nucleotides read TGTGCCAGCACCCCGGCGGGCACGGATACGCAGTATTTT.

V gene TRBV13 combines with J gene TRBJ1-2, with 8 bases aligning to TRBD1. The CDR3 contains 14 residues. The V segment lost 4 bases and the J segment 0 bases; nucleotides outside the gene matches: 1. Per germline, CDR1 PRHDT and CDR2 FYEKMQ (reference sequence). The CDR3 DNA follows: TGTGCCAGCAGCTCGACAGGGGCTAACTATGGCTACACCTTC. Its protein is CASSSTGANYGYTF.

The chain combines TRBV30 with TRBJ2-5, with 7 bases identical to TRBD1. Germline V lookup: CDR1 GTSNPN, CDR2 SVGIG (reference sequence). Losses at the gene ends were 0 bases for V and 5 bases for J; bases not matched to a gene: 3. The CDR3 has 13 residues. The CDR3 sequence is CAWSVRGLETQYF. The CDR3 region has the DNA TGTGCCTGGAGTGTAAGGGGGCTTGAGACCCAGTACTTC.

J is TRBJ2-5 and V is TRBV7-2; 9 nucleotides agree with TRBD1. The length of the CDR3 is 13 residues. Germline CDR1 and CDR2: SGHTA and FQGNSA. Unmatched junction bases numbered 3, after V lost 5 bases and J lost 5 bases. The CDR3: CASSKDRGETQYF. CDR3 in DNA: TGTGCCAGCAGCAAGGACAGGGGCGAGACCCAGTACTTC.

For the CDR3, the DNA is TGTGCCATCAGTGTAGGTCTACAGGGAAAATCCGGGGAGCTGTTTTTT. Translation gives CAISVGLQGKSGELFF. The chain recombines TRBV10-3 with TRBJ2-2, with a possible D match to TRBD1 (6 bases). The germline CDR1 and CDR2 sequences are ENHRY and SYGVKD. With 4 bases removed from V and 6 bases from J, the gap between germline ends came to 18 bases. This CDR3 spans 16 amino acids.

This clone was counted a few times. This chain uses TRBV7-2 with TRBJ1-4; D possibly corresponds to TRBD1 (5 bases). Germline values: CDR1 SGHTA, CDR2 FQGNSA. This CDR3 spans 14 amino acids. Trimming pared 6 bases from V and 8 bases from J, leaving 16 bases between. DNA of the CDR3: TGTGCCAGCAGTCCGGGGGGAGTAAGAGAAAAACTGTTTTTT. Translated, it gives CASSPGGVREKLFF.

This chain links TRBV30 with TRBJ1-4; 7 bases match TRBD1. From germline, CDR1 is GTSNPN and CDR2 SVGIG (reference sequence). The CDR3 covers 14 residues. The J segment lost 7 bases and the V segment lost 2 bases, leaving 7 bases of the junction unmatched. The CDR3 coding sequence is TGTGCCTGGAGTCCCGGACAGGCCGGTGAAAAACTGTTTTTT. This encodes CAWSPGQAGEKLFF.

Concerning this clone: Germline is not matched at one junction end, which may reflect a read error. This chain uses TRBV6-1 with TRBJ1-5, with D unresolved. The CDR3 is 14 residues long. Germline V gene sequence: CDR1 MNHNS, CDR2 SASEGT. The CDR3 nucleotides read TGTGCCAGCAGTGACACCCTAAGCAACCAGCCCCAGCATTTT. It codes for CASSDTLSNQPQHF.

This chain's CDR3 is CTSSHRATLSGNRYEQFF. In DNA form, the CDR3 reads TGCACCAGCAGCCATCGAGCTACACTAAGCGGGAACCGCTATGAGCAGTTCTTC. The rearrangement joins TRBV1 to TRBJ2-1; the table's TRBD2 call for D was not verified on the DNA. TRBV1 is a pseudogene segment. This CDR3 spans 18 amino acids.

The genes are TRBV21-1 and TRBJ2-7; the D segment call TRBD1 is taken from the table without a DNA check. TRBV21-1 is marked as a pseudogene. CDR3 length equals 14 residues. The CDR3 DNA is TGTGCCAGCAGCAAAGGGGGCAGTCGGTCCGAGCAGTACTTC. Residues: CASSKGGSRSEQYF.

The rearrangement uses TRBV2 and TRBJ1-2; 9 bases fit TRBD1. The CDR3 contains 15 residues. Losses at the gene ends were 5 bases for V and 4 bases for J; bases not matched to a gene: 8. The germline V gene encodes CDR1 SNHLY and CDR2 FYNNEI. In DNA form, the CDR3 reads TGTGCCAGCAGTCGGGACAGGGCGCTTCCCTATGGCTACACCTTC. The encoded protein is CASSRDRALPYGYTF.

The chain couples TRBV2 to TRBJ1-2, with D maybe TRBD1 (5 bases). From germline, CDR1 is SNHLY and CDR2 FYNNEI. This CDR3 has 14 amino acids. Trimming shortened V by 8 bases and J by 8 bases, and 21 bases separated the two germline ends. The CDR3 DNA follows: TGTGCCAGCGGAGACCGGGGAGGGCGGGACGGCTACACCTTC. It codes for CASGDRGGRDGYTF.

As to this clone: This CDR3 is missing its conserved last phenylalanine or tryptophan, likely due to a read error. The chain links TRBV7-2 to TRBJ1-1; D might be TRBD1 (6 bases). V gave up 5 bases and J gave up 5 bases, with 15 bases separating them. CDR3 length: 14 residues. Germline assignment: CDR1 SGHTA and CDR2 FQGNSA. CDR3 loop: CASSGGQRKTEAFL. The CDR3 DNA follows: TGTGCCAGCAGCGGAGGACAGAGGAAGACTGAAGCTTTCCTT.

The chain uses TRBV30 and TRBJ1-1; D is ambiguous. V lost 3 bases to trimming and J lost 5 bases, with 28 bases between them. The germline V gene encodes CDR1 GTSNPN and CDR2 SVGIG (reference sequence). This CDR3 region has 18 residues. Here the CDR3 DNA reads TGTGCCTGGAGAAAATACCTGGGAATTGGGAGTGGAGGAACTGAAGCTTTCTTT. It codes for CAWRKYLGIGSGGTEAFF. Looking up the rest from reference TRBV30 and TRBJ1-1 gives the full variable domain: SQTIHQWPATLVQPVGSPLSLECTVEGTSNPNLYWYRQAAGRGLQLLFYSVGIGQISSEVPQNLSASRPQDRQFILSSKKLLLSDSGFYLCAWRKYLGIGSGGTEAFFGQGTRLTVV.

V usage is TRBV30 and J usage is TRBJ2-2, with TRBD2 identical over 7 bases. J was trimmed by 3 bases and V by 5 bases; bases with no gene match: 6. The CDR3 spans 14 residues. Germline V gene lookup returns CDR1 GTSNPN and CDR2 SVGIG (reference sequence). The CDR3 sequence: CAWGAGSYTGELFF. The CDR3 DNA follows: TGTGCCTGGGGAGCGGGGTCCTACACCGGGGAGCTGTTTTTT.

The rearrangement uses TRBV28 and TRBJ2-6, with D unresolved. Looked up from germline, CDR1 is MDHEN and CDR2 is SYDVKM. The CDR3 consists of 16 residues. Trimming took off 3 bases at V and 3 bases at J, with 12 bases between the two ends. In nucleotides, the CDR3 is TGTGCCAGCAGTTTCCCCAGACCGGGTGGGGCCAACGTCCTGACTTTC. It is translated as CASSFPRPGGANVLTF.

This clone has more than one count but fewer than ten. The chain uses TRBV18 and TRBJ1-4; 11 bases fit TRBD1. With V trimmed by 3 bases and J by 2 bases, 2 bases remained unmatched. Germline values: CDR1 KGHSH, CDR2 LQKENI. The CDR3 totals 16 residues. The CDR3 region is CASSPRTGGTNEKLFF. DNA of the CDR3: TGTGCCAGCTCACCCCGGACAGGGGGCACTAATGAAAAACTGTTTTTT.

This clone occurred once. This chain joins TRBV7-8 and TRBJ2-3; maybe TRBD1 (6 bases). CDR1 is SGHVS, CDR2 FQNEAQ, per germline. This CDR3 is built from 15 residues. Deletions cut 3 bases from V and 5 bases from J, with 15 bases between. CDR3: CASSLELTGKDTQYF. In DNA, the CDR3 is TGTGCCAGCAGCTTGGAACTAACAGGGAAAGATACGCAGTATTTT.

The rearrangement links TRBV19 to TRBJ2-7; perhaps TRBD2 as D (7 bases). CDR1 is LNHDA, CDR2 SQIVND, per germline (reference sequence). V lost 7 bases and J 6 bases, leaving 19 bases between the germline ends. CDR3 length: 14 residues. CDR3 sequence (DNA): TGTGCCAGTACCCGAGGGGGGCAGCGGGGCGAGCAGTACTTC. Translation gives CASTRGGQRGEQYF.

The CDR3 nucleotides are TGTGCCAGCAGACTCACTTCCACAGGGTTGGGCACTGAAGCTTTCTTT. As protein: CASRLTSTGLGTEAFF. The chain links TRBV6-6 to TRBJ1-1; perhaps TRBD1 as D (6 bases). The germline gives CDR1 MNHNY, CDR2 SVGAGI (reference sequence). V was shortened by 6 bases and J by 4 bases, with 21 bases between the two germline ends. The CDR3 has 16 amino acids.

This chain uses TRBV5-6 with TRBJ1-2; 8 bases match TRBD1. The CDR3 runs 13 residues. With V trimmed by 4 bases and J by 8 bases, 7 bases remained unmatched. Germline V gene data show CDR1 as SGHDT and CDR2 as YYEEEE. CDR3 loop: CASSPGQAWGYTF. In nucleotides, the CDR3 is TGTGCCAGCAGCCCGGGACAGGCTTGGGGCTACACCTTC. The full variable domain, completed using reference TRBV5-6 and TRBJ1-2, is DAGVTQSPTHLIKTRGQQVTLRCSPKSGHDTVSWYQQALGQGPQFIFQYYEEEERQRGNFPDRFSGHQFPNYSSELNVNALLLGDSALYLCASSPGQAWGYTFGSGTRLTVV.

The V gene is TRBV5-1, the J gene TRBJ1-1; 7 nucleotides line up with TRBD1. Per the germline V gene, CDR1 is SGHRS and CDR2 is YFSETQ. This CDR3 has 15 amino acids. The J segment lost 1 base and the V segment lost 4 bases, leaving 7 bases of the junction unmatched. The CDR3 DNA follows: TGCGCCAGCAGCCGTCTGACAGGGCAGAACACTGAAGCTTTCTTT. This codes for CASSRLTGQNTEAFF.